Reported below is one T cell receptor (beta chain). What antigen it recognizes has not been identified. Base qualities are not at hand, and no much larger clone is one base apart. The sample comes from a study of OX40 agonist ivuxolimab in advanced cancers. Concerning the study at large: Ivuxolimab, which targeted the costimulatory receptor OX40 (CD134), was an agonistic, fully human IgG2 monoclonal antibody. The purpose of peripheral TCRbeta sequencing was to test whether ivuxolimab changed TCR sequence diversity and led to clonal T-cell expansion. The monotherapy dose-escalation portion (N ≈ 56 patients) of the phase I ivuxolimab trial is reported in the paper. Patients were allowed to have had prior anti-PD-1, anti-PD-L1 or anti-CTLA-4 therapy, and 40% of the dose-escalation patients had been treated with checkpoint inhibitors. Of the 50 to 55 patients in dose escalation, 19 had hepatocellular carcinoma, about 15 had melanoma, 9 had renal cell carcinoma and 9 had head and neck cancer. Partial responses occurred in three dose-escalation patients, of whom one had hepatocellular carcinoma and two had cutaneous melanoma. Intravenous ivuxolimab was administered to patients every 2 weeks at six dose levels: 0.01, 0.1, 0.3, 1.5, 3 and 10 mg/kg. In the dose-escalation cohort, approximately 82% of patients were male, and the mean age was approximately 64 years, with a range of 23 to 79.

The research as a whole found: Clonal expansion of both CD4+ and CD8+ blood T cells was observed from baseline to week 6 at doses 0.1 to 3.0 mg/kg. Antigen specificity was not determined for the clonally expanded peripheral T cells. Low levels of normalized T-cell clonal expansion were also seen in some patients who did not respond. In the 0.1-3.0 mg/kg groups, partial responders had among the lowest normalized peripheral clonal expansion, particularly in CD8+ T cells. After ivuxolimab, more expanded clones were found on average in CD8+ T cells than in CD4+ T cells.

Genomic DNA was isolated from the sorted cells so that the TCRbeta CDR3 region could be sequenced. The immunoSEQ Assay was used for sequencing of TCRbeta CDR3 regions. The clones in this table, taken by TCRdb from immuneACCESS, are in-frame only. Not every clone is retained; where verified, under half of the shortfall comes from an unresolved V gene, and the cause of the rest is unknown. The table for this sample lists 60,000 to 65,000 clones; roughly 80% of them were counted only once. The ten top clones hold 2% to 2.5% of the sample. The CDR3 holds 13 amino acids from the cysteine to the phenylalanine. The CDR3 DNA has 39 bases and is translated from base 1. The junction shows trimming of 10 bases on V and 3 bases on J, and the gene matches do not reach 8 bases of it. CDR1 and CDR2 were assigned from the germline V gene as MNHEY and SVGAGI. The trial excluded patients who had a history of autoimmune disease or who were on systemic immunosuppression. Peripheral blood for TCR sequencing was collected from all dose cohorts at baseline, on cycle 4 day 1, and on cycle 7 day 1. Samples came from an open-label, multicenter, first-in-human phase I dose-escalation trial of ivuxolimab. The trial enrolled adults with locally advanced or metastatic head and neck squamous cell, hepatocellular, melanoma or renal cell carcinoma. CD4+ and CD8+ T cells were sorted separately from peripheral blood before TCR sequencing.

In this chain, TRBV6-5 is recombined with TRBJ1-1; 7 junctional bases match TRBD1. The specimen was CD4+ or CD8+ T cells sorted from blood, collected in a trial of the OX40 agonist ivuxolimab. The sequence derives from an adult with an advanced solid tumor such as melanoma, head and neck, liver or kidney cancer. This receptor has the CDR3 CAIRGAWDTEAFF. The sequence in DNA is TGTGCCATCAGGGGGGCATGGGACACTGAAGCTTTCTTT.